This entry is about one T cell receptor (beta chain). This sample stems from a study of blood T cell repertoires in COVID-19. The method was immunoSEQ multiplex PCR; TCRdb's version includes in-frame clones alone and lacks a portion of them. The repertoire consists of about 250,000 clones, with about nine tenths occurring once and the leading ten covering about a sixth. Germline CDR1 and CDR2: MDHEN and SYDVKM. J gave up 0 bases and V 6 bases, and 7 bases lay outside the gene matches. This CDR3 contains 16 residues. Source material: PBMCs or T cells enriched from blood (not recorded which). This chain links TRBV28 with TRBJ2-1; 8 nucleotides align to TRBD2. The receptor comes from a man between 18 and 29 years old who had recovered from COVID-19. In nucleotides, the CDR3 is TGTGCCAGCAGCTCGGCTGCGGGAGGCTCCTACAATGAGCAGTTCTTC. Its translation is CASSSAAGGSYNEQFF.